This T cell receptor beta chain came from a study of T cell repertoires in cytomegalovirus infection. Study background: It can be stated that public TCR beta signatures indicated CMV infection as well as a matching HLA type. Whole-study results and caveats: Ex vivo, HLA-C-restricted CMV-specific TCR beta clonotypes prevailed over the rest of the response. Summed frequency of shared TCR beta families picked out CMV carriers who also had the relevant HLA.

Between the trimmed V and J ends, which lost 3 bases and 0 bases, there was a span of 10 bases. Germline-derived CDR1 and CDR2 are DFQATT and SNEGSKA (reference sequence). The CDR3 runs to 14 residues. TCRdb passed the reads through MiXCR, listing each CDR3 protein once. This sample yields some 300,000 distinct CDR3 sequences, of which approximately 14% are seen a single time; around 9% belongs to the top ten. Ten or more counts support this clonotype. Its specificity is unknown. The receptor was isolated from a human donor in good health (CMV status not recorded). Some clones in this sample may be carry-over from other donors' samples. Sequencing was carried out using PBMCs. This chain uses TRBV20-1 with TRBJ2-3; maybe TRBD2 (5 bases). The CDR3 region has the DNA TGCAGTGCTAGGGACTTCCAAAGCACAGATACGCAGTATTTT. It codes for CSARDFQSTDTQYF.